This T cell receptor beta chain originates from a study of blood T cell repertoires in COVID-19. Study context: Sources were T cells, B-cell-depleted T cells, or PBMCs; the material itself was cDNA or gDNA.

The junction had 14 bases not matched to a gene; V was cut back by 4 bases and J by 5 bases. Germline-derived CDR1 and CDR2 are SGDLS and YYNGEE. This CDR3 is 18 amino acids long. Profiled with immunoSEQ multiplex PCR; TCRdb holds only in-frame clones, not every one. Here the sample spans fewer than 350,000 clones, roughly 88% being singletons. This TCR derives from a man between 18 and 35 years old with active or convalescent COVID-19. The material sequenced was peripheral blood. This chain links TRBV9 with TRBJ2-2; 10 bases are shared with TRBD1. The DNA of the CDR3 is TGTGCCAGCAGCCCCGCCGGACAGGGGGTAGGTCGGACCGGGGAGCTGTTTTTT. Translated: CASSPAGQGVGRTGELFF.